This T cell receptor (beta chain) was sequenced during a study of blood T cell repertoires in COVID-19. Study-level background: Whether acute or convalescent, the COVID-19 samples came from the United States, Italy and Spain.

Germline trimming cut 0 bases from V and 1 base from J; bases unmatched to any gene: 6. Per germline, CDR1 LGHNA and CDR2 YNFKEQ. This CDR3 contains 17 residues. Cohort 3 donors counted as recovered after two negative PCRs, clearance, or resolved symptoms. The assay was immunoSEQ multiplex PCR, and TCRdb's table has in-frame clones only and misses some. Among around 310,000 clones listed, about nine tenths were seen once. Material for sequencing was PBMCs or T cells enriched from blood (not recorded which). This sequence was found in a young woman who had recovered from COVID-19. The genes are TRBV4-2 and TRBJ1-1; 9 nucleotides align to TRBD1. The CDR3 sequence is CASSQDPSDRGNTEAFF. The CDR3 region has the DNA TGTGCCAGCAGCCAAGATCCATCGGACAGGGGGAACACTGAAGCTTTCTTT.